A single sample gave rise to the 5 T cell receptor beta chains below, sequenced in a study of blood T cell repertoires in COVID-19. This table comes from immunoSEQ multiplex PCR, and its TCRdb copy is limited to in-frame clones, with some not included. The data hold over 50,000 clones, with more than 70% observed a single time. Sequencing was done on a sample of peripheral blood. The receptors come from a man between 60 and 70 years old with COVID-19, enrolled during active disease.

The CDR3 region has the DNA TGTGCCAGCAGTTCTGGGGACAGACCCACTGAAGCTTTCTTT. Protein sequence: CASSSGDRPTEAFF. This sequence joins TRBV6-5 and TRBJ1-1, with 7 bases matching TRBD1. Losses at the gene ends were 4 bases for V and 4 bases for J; bases not matched to a gene: 6. Germline V gene sequence: CDR1 MNHEY, CDR2 SVGAGI. The CDR3 runs 14 residues.

The chain uses TRBV15 and TRBJ1-5; D is possibly TRBD1 (5 bases). V lost 4 bases, J lost 3 bases, and 10 bases lay in between. Germline V gene sequence: CDR1 LNHNV, CDR2 YYDKDF (reference sequence). This CDR3 has 14 amino acids. The CDR3 DNA reads TGTGCCACCAGCAAGAGACAGAACAATCAGCCCCAGCATTTT. It translates to CATSKRQNNQPQHF. Filled out from reference TRBV15 and TRBJ1-5, the complete variable domain reads DAMVIQNPRYQVTQFGKPVTLSCSQTLNHNVMYWYQQKSSQAPKLLFHYYDKDFNNEADTPDNFQSRRPNTSFCFLDIRSPGLGDTAMYLCATSKRQNNQPQHFGDGTRLSIL.

V and J are TRBV5-1 and TRBJ2-7; a possible D gene is TRBD2 (5 bases). This CDR3 comprises 15 residues. The V end was cut by 0 bases, the J end by 0 bases, with 10 bases between. The germline CDR1 and CDR2 sequences are SGHRS and YFSETQ. This chain's CDR3 is CASSLDGMSSYEQYF. CDR3 DNA: TGCGCCAGCAGCTTGGACGGGATGTCCTCCTACGAGCAGTACTTC.

The gene calls are TRBV6-5 and TRBJ2-3; 10 bases are a match to TRBD2. The CDR3 contains 16 residues. Germline assignment: CDR1 MNHEY and CDR2 SVGAGI. After removal of 4 bases from V and 1 base from J, the junction contained 5 bases not matched to a gene. Here the CDR3 DNA reads TGTGCCAGCAGTTCCCAGCGGGGGGGGCGCACAGATACGCAGTATTTT. Protein: CASSSQRGGRTDTQYF.

The J gene is TRBJ1-5, the V gene TRBV6-5, with 8 bases fitting TRBD1. Germline V gene sequence: CDR1 MNHEY, CDR2 SVGAGI. The V segment lost 4 bases and the J segment 4 bases; nucleotides outside the gene matches: 3. CDR3 size: 14 residues. The CDR3 sequence is CASSSTGANQPQHF. Written as DNA, the CDR3 is TGTGCCAGCAGTTCGACAGGGGCAAATCAGCCCCAGCATTTT.